This entry lists 8 T cell receptor beta chains sequenced from one sample in a study of T-cell reconstitution after alpha-beta-depleted transplantation in children. A library of TCRbeta sequences, prepared with unique molecular identifiers, was generated. TCRdb re-called the PCR reads with MiXCR, one entry per CDR3 protein. The top ten hold 2% to 2.5% of the sample, which has hundreds of thousands of distinct CDR3 sequences, 8% to 11% seen once. Sample: PBMCs, taken before TCRalphabeta/CD19-depleted stem cell transplant. Receptor source: a child aged 2-15 years with inherited bone marrow failure, due to receive a stem cell transplant.

Many counts were recorded for this clonotype. The chain is built from TRBV29-1 and TRBJ2-1, with 11 positions matching TRBD2. The CDR3 extends over 15 amino acids. Germline CDR1 SQVTM, CDR2 ANQGSEA. V was clipped by 0 bases and J by 7 bases; unmatched bases: 5. CDR3 sequence reads: CSVEDLSSGRNEQFF. Here the CDR3 DNA reads TGCAGCGTTGAAGATTTGTCTAGCGGGAGGAATGAGCAGTTCTTC.

The chain uses TRBV10-2 and TRBJ2-3, with 14 bases identical to TRBD2. The junction had 4 bases not matched to a gene; V was cut back by 4 bases and J by 4 bases. Germline V gene data show CDR1 as WSHSY and CDR2 as SAAADI. The CDR3 contains 16 residues. This CDR3 is CASSVTGLAGADTQYF. The CDR3 DNA is TGCGCCAGCAGTGTTACGGGACTAGCGGGAGCAGATACGCAGTATTTT.

This clonotype has a count of ten or more. The rearrangement links TRBV9 to TRBJ2-1; 7 nucleotides match TRBD2. This CDR3 has 14 amino acids. V was clipped by 4 bases and J by 3 bases; unmatched bases: 4. Germline CDR1 reads SGDLS; CDR2 reads YYNGEE. The DNA for the CDR3 is TGTGCCAGCAGCTTGGGGGAGGGCTACAATGAGCAGTTCTTC. Amino acids: CASSLGEGYNEQFF. The whole variable domain, filled in from reference TRBV9 and TRBJ2-1, reads DSGVTQTPKHLITATGQRVTLRCSPRSGDLSVYWYQQSLDQGLQFLIQYYNGEERAKGNILERFSAQQFPDLHSELNLSSLELGDSALYFCASSLGEGYNEQFFGPGTRLTVL.

This clonotype was observed at least ten times. This chain connects TRBV10-3 to TRBJ2-7, with D perhaps TRBD2 (5 bases). CDR1 and CDR2 from the germline V gene are ENHRY and SYGVKD. V was pared by 8 bases and J by 4 bases, with 12 bases between. The CDR3 runs to 12 residues. The CDR3 region has the DNA TGTGCCATCTGGACTGGAGAATACGAGCAGTACTTC. Residues: CAIWTGEYEQYF.

This clonotype was recorded many times. This chain uses TRBV27 with TRBJ2-7; 7 nucleotides match TRBD1. The ends lost 7 bases at V and 6 bases at J; junction bases unmatched: 12. Germline-derived CDR1 and CDR2 are MNHEY and SMNVEV (reference sequence). This CDR3 is 14 amino acids long. The CDR3 reads CASNAVGQEPEQYF. The CDR3 nucleotides read TGTGCCAGCAACGCCGTTGGACAGGAGCCCGAGCAGTACTTC.

The chain combines TRBV11-2 with TRBJ2-1; TRBD1 is a possible D gene (5 bases). V was pared by 1 base and J by 9 bases, with 10 bases between. Per germline, CDR1 SGHAT and CDR2 FQNNGV. The CDR3 has 13 amino acids. Here the CDR3 DNA reads TGTGCCAGCAGCTTAGCAGGGTTCAGTGAGCAGTTCTTC. Amino acid sequence: CASSLAGFSEQFF.

The chain employs TRBV11-2 and TRBJ2-7, with D uncertain. Germline V CDR1 and CDR2: SGHAT, FQNNGV. CDR3 length: 13 amino acids. Trimming cost V 1 base and J 5 bases, with 9 bases left between them. CDR3 loop: CASSLVPADEQYF. In DNA form, the CDR3 reads TGTGCCAGCAGCTTAGTCCCGGCTGACGAGCAGTACTTC. Full variable domain (outside the CDR3, taken from reference TRBV11-2 and TRBJ2-7): EAGVAQSPRYKIIEKRQSVAFWCNPISGHATLYWYQQILGQGPKLLIQFQNNGVVDDSQLPKDRFSAERLKGVDSTLKIQPAKLEDSAVYLCASSLVPADEQYFGPGTRLTVT.

This clonotype came up many times. The chain has TRBV5-1 and TRBJ2-7; no reliable D call. The germline V gene encodes CDR1 SGHRS and CDR2 YFSETQ. The V end was cut by 1 base, the J end by 2 bases, with 7 bases between. The CDR3 is 13 amino acids. The CDR3 DNA reads TGCGCCAGCAGCTTGAGTACGGCCTACGAGCAGTACTTC. It specifies CASSLSTAYEQYF.